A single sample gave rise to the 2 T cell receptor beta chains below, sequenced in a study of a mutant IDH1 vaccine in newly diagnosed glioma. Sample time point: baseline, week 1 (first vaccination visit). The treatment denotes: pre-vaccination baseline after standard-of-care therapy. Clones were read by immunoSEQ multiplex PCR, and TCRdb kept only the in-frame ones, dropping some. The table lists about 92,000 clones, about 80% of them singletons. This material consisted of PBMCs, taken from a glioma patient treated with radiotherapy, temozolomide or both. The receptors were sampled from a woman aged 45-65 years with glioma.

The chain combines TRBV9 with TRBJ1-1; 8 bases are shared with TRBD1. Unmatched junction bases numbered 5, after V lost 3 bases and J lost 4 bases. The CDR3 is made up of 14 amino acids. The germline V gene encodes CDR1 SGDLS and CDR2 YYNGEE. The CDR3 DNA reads TGTGCCAGCAGCGCACAGGGGGGAGGCACTGAAGCTTTCTTT. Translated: CASSAQGGGTEAFF.

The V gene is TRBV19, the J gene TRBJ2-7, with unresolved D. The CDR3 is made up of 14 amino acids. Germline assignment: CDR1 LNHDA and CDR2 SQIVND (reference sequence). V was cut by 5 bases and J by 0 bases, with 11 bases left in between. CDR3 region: CASSRAAPSYEQYF. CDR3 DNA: TGTGCCAGTAGTCGGGCAGCTCCCTCCTACGAGCAGTACTTC. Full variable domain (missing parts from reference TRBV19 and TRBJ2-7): DGGITQSPKYLFRKEGQNVTLSCEQNLNHDAMYWYRQDPGQGLRLIYYSQIVNDFQKGDIAEGYSVSREKKESFPLTVTSAQKNPTAFYLCASSRAAPSYEQYFGPGTRLTVT.